These 29 T cell receptor beta chains were sequenced from one sample in a study of blood T cell repertoires in COVID-19. Measured with immunoSEQ multiplex PCR; TCRdb has only the in-frame clones, and not every one. The profile shows over 150,000 clones, about 86% of them singletons. The sample was peripheral blood. The receptors originated from a man aged 45 to 65 with active or convalescent COVID-19.

This clone was counted between two and nine times. The V gene is TRBV11-1, the J gene TRBJ2-5; weak D call: TRBD2 (5 bases). Germline-derived CDR1 and CDR2 are SGHAT and FQDESV (reference sequence). The CDR3 is made up of 14 amino acids. Trimming shortened V by 3 bases and J by 9 bases, and 17 bases separated the two germline ends. CDR3 protein: CASSLEVPDSSQYF. For the CDR3, the DNA is TGTGCCAGCAGCTTGGAGGTCCCGGACTCTTCCCAGTACTTC.

This chain connects TRBV4-2 to TRBJ1-2; 8 bases agree with TRBD1. The CDR3 covers 16 residues. From germline, CDR1 is LGHNA and CDR2 YNFKEQ. V lost 0 bases, J lost 7 bases, and 10 bases stayed unmatched. CDR3 amino acids: CASSQEGAGGIGGYTF. CDR3 bases: TGTGCCAGCAGCCAAGAGGGCGCAGGGGGCATCGGTGGCTACACCTTC.

The gene calls are TRBV28 and TRBJ2-3, with 10 bases fitting TRBD2. Unmatched junction bases numbered 7, after V lost 8 bases and J lost 2 bases. CDR3 length: 15 residues. Per germline, CDR1 MDHEN and CDR2 SYDVKM. CDR3 residues: CASARTSGNTDTQYF. The CDR3 region has the DNA TGTGCCAGCGCCCGGACTAGCGGAAACACAGATACGCAGTATTTT. The variable domain in full, with the rest retrieved from reference TRBV28 and TRBJ2-3, is DVKVTQSSRYLVKRTGEKVFLECVQDMDHENMFWYRQDPGLGLRLIYFSYDVKMKEKGDIPEGYSVSREKKERFSLILESASTNQTSMYLCASARTSGNTDTQYFGPGTRLTVL.

In DNA form, the CDR3 reads TGTGCCAGTAGGACTTCCCGGACAGATAATCAGCCCCAGCATTTT. Its translation is CASRTSRTDNQPQHF. The gene calls are TRBV19 and TRBJ1-5; the D gene is possibly TRBD1 (6 bases). Germline values: CDR1 LNHDA, CDR2 SQIVND (reference sequence). V gave up 6 bases and J gave up 4 bases, with 16 bases separating them. CDR3 length equals 15 residues.

This chain joins TRBV4-1 and TRBJ2-3, with D possibly TRBD1 on 5 matching bases. Between the trimmed V and J ends, which lost 1 base and 0 bases, there was a span of 11 bases. From germline, CDR1 is MGHRA and CDR2 YSYEKL. The CDR3 consists of 16 residues. The chain's CDR3 is CASSQGAPGSTDTQYF. The CDR3 DNA reads TGCGCCAGCAGCCAAGGGGCGCCAGGGAGCACAGATACGCAGTATTTT.

This clone occurred a few times. The V call is TRBV5-1, the J call TRBJ1-5; TRBD1 is a possible D gene (6 bases). Germline CDR1 is SGHRS and CDR2 is YFSETQ. Trimming pared 0 bases from V and 2 bases from J, leaving 12 bases between. CDR3 length: 16 residues. DNA for the CDR3: TGCGCCAGCAGCTTGGGTATCCCAGGGGGCAATCAGCCCCAGCATTTT. Amino acids: CASSLGIPGGNQPQHF.

This chain joins TRBV7-2 and TRBJ1-2, with unresolved D. CDR3 length: 16 residues. V lost 4 bases to trimming and J lost 0 bases, with 15 bases between them. Germline CDR1 reads SGHTA; CDR2 reads FQGNSA. CDR3 DNA: TGTGCCAGCAGCTCGCGACCTGTGACTCCTAACTATGGCTACACCTTC. Protein: CASSSRPVTPNYGYTF.

The chain joins TRBV5-4 to TRBJ2-5; D gene unclear. The germline V and J ends were trimmed by 2 bases and 1 base, with 21 bases remaining between them. The CDR3 is 18 residues long. Germline V CDR1 and CDR2: SGHNT, YYREEE (reference sequence). CDR3 sequence: CASSLFGSRGSRQETQYF. CDR3 in DNA: TGTGCCAGCAGCTTATTCGGGTCGCGAGGCTCCCGCCAAGAGACCCAGTACTTC.

The rearrangement uses TRBV28 and TRBJ2-7; unclear D gene. Trimming removed 5 bases at V and 2 bases at J, with 4 bases between. The CDR3 extends over 11 amino acids. Per germline, CDR1 MDHEN and CDR2 SYDVKM. The CDR3 region has the DNA TGTGCCAGCAGTGCGACCTACGAGCAGTACTTC. Protein product: CASSATYEQYF.

The rearrangement links TRBV12-3 or TRBV12-4 to TRBJ1-2, with D uncertain. Trimming cost V 3 bases and J 4 bases, with 9 bases left between them. The CDR3 is 13 amino acids. The CDR3 protein is CASSLRGGYGYTF. The CDR3 nucleotides are TGTGCCAGCAGTTTGAGAGGTGGCTATGGCTACACCTTC.

The chain recombines TRBV5-1 with TRBJ2-1; no definite D call. Trimming stripped 4 bases from V and 3 bases from J, with 11 bases between. The germline CDR1 and CDR2 sequences are SGHRS and YFSETQ. This CDR3 spans 14 amino acids. As DNA, the CDR3 is TGCGCCAGCAGCCTGGGTCTAGGCTACAATGAGCAGTTCTTC. Its translation: CASSLGLGYNEQFF. Full variable domain (outside the CDR3, taken from reference TRBV5-1 and TRBJ2-1): KAGVTQTPRYLIKTRGQQVTLSCSPISGHRSVSWYQQTPGQGLQFLFEYFSETQRNKGNFPGRFSGRQFSNSRSEMNVSTLELGDSALYLCASSLGLGYNEQFFGPGTRLTVL.

The table lists this clone with many counts. CDR3 DNA: TGCAGCGTAGGGACTCAAACCAATCAGCCCCAGCATTTT. Its protein product is CSVGTQTNQPQHF. The chain joins TRBV29-1 to TRBJ1-5, with D possibly matching TRBD1 (5 bases). The V gene's germline CDR1 is SQVTM and CDR2 ANQGSEA. The V gene lost 6 bases and the J gene lost 3 bases, with 12 bases spanning the gap. The CDR3 covers 13 residues.

This clone was recorded a few times. This rearrangement joins TRBV11-2 to TRBJ2-7; maybe TRBD1 (6 bases). The CDR3 extends over 15 amino acids. Germline assignment: CDR1 SGHAT and CDR2 FQNNGV. Trimming stripped 4 bases from V and 3 bases from J, with 16 bases between. CDR3 nucleotides: TGTGCCAGCAGCTCTCCTGGGACAATAATCTACGAGCAGTACTTC. This encodes CASSSPGTIIYEQYF.

The V gene is TRBV11-1, the J gene TRBJ1-1, with unresolved D. CDR3 length equals 13 residues. V lost 1 base and J lost 6, with 9 bases in between. Looked up from germline, CDR1 is SGHAT and CDR2 is FQDESV (reference sequence). The CDR3, as DNA: TGTGCCAGCAGCTTAGGAGGGCGGGCTGAAGCTTTCTTT. It encodes CASSLGGRAEAFF.

CDR3 protein: CASSRRGDRGISYEQYF. The CDR3 DNA reads TGTGCCAGCAGCCGTCGCGGGGACAGGGGTATTTCTTATGAGCAGTACTTC. The rearrangement links TRBV9 to TRBJ2-7, with 10 nucleotides matching TRBD1. The CDR3 extends over 17 amino acids. The germline CDR1 and CDR2 sequences are SGDLS and YYNGEE. V lost 4 bases, J lost 7 bases, and 17 bases stayed unmatched.

The J gene is TRBJ2-1, the V gene TRBV6-2 or TRBV6-3, with 7 bases matching TRBD2. The CDR3 totals 12 residues. The V segment lost 5 bases and the J segment 15 bases; nucleotides outside the gene matches: 10. Germline CDR1 and CDR2: MNHEY and SVGEGT. The CDR3 nucleotides are TGTGCCAGCAGTAACCGGGATAGCGGGTGGTTCTTC. Translation gives CASSNRDSGWFF.

This rearrangement joins TRBV29-1 to TRBJ1-1; the D gene is possibly TRBD1 (5 bases). V was cut by 4 bases and J by 5 bases, with 11 bases left in between. This CDR3 spans 12 amino acids. Germline V gene sequence: CDR1 SQVTM, CDR2 ANQGSEA. CDR3 in DNA: TGCAGCGTTGGGGGGGGTAGGACTGAAGCTTTCTTT. It is translated as CSVGGGRTEAFF.

The chain combines TRBV5-8 with TRBJ2-7; 7 positions agree with TRBD1. The junction had 7 bases not matched to a gene; V was cut back by 5 bases and J by 2 bases. Germline V gene lookup returns CDR1 SGHTS and CDR2 YDEGEE. This CDR3 region has 14 residues. The CDR3 here is CASRKNRGTYEQYF. In DNA form, the CDR3 reads TGTGCCAGCAGAAAAAACAGGGGAACCTACGAGCAGTACTTC.

The CDR3 region has the DNA TGTGCCAGCAGCTCCCCGGGACAAATTGAAGCTTTCTTT. Protein sequence: CASSSPGQIEAFF. V is TRBV5-4 and J is TRBJ1-1; a possible D gene is TRBD1 (6 bases). The germline V gene encodes CDR1 SGHNT and CDR2 YYREEE (reference sequence). V was cut by 3 bases and J by 7 bases, with 13 bases left in between. The CDR3 sequence is 13 residues long.

The chain uses TRBV7-9 and TRBJ2-1; 7 bases map to TRBD1. The CDR3 consists of 16 residues. From germline, CDR1 is SEHNR and CDR2 FQNEAQ (reference sequence). The trim removed 5 bases at V and 0 bases at J, leaving 7 bases unmatched. The DNA for the CDR3 is TGTGCCAGCAGCCCCTCGACAGGGAGCTCCTACAATGAGCAGTTCTTC. Its protein product is CASSPSTGSSYNEQFF.

The gene calls are TRBV11-2 and TRBJ2-5; weak D call: TRBD1 (6 bases). V shed 5 bases and J shed 0 bases, with 7 bases lying between them. The CDR3 is made up of 13 amino acids. Per the germline V gene, CDR1 is SGHAT and CDR2 is FQNNGV. The CDR3 DNA reads as TGTGCCAGCAGCCGGGACAACCAAGAGACCCAGTACTTC. Translated, it gives CASSRDNQETQYF.

The CDR3 nucleotides are TGTGCCAGCAGCCCCGGGTATAGCAATCAGCCCCAGCATTTT. Protein: CASSPGYSNQPQHF. The chain joins TRBV5-6 to TRBJ1-5; D gene unclear. The germline gives CDR1 SGHDT, CDR2 YYEEEE. Trimming removed 4 bases from V and 0 bases from J, with 8 bases in between. The CDR3 has 14 residues.

The gene calls are TRBV6-1 and TRBJ1-6; D not certain. Looked up from germline, CDR1 is MNHNS and CDR2 is SASEGT. Trimming stripped 4 bases from V and 7 bases from J, with 17 bases between. CDR3 length equals 16 residues. The CDR3, as DNA: TGTGCCAGCAGTGTGAGGTCGGGGTCGGCGAATTCACCCCTCCACTTT. It yields the protein CASSVRSGSANSPLHF.

This chain connects TRBV3-1 (or the pseudogene TRBV3-2) to TRBJ2-1; no firm D call. V was cut by 0 bases and J by 6 bases, with 15 bases left in between. The CDR3 totals 16 residues. Germline values: CDR1 LGHDT, CDR2 YNNKEL (reference sequence). The CDR3 region has the DNA TGTGCCAGCAGCCAAGATCTGATCGGAACGGGCAATGAGCAGTTCTTC. Translated, it gives CASSQDLIGTGNEQFF.

The chain is built from TRBV20-1 and TRBJ1-5; D might be TRBD1 (5 bases). V lost 3 bases and J lost 0, with 18 bases in between. Germline CDR1 DFQATT, CDR2 SNEGSKA (reference sequence). The CDR3 has 17 amino acids. The CDR3 region is CSASPLTIGGSNQPQHF. The CDR3 coding sequence is TGCAGTGCTAGTCCGTTAACAATCGGGGGTAGCAATCAGCCCCAGCATTTT.

The chain has TRBV21-1 and TRBJ2-5; the tabulated D call, TRBD2, remains unverified against the DNA. TRBV21-1 is termed a pseudogene. The CDR3 has 17 amino acids. CDR3 nucleotide sequence: TGTGCCAGCAGCAACTTTGGTAACGGGGGGTACCAAGAGACCCAGTACTTC. The encoded protein is CASSNFGNGGYQETQYF.

V is TRBV19 and J is TRBJ1-1; the match to TRBD1 covers 12 bases. The CDR3 is 15 amino acids. V gave up 5 bases and J gave up 3 bases; unmatched junction bases: 4. Germline V gene sequence: CDR1 LNHDA, CDR2 SQIVND (reference sequence). The DNA of the CDR3 is TGTGCCAGTAGTGCCGGGACAGGGGGCTACACTGAAGCTTTCTTT. Translation gives CASSAGTGGYTEAFF.

The chain carries TRBV5-4 and TRBJ2-3; D is unresolved. Trimming shortened V by 0 bases and J by 5 bases, and 7 bases separated the two germline ends. The germline CDR1 and CDR2 sequences are SGHNT and YYREEE (reference sequence). CDR3 length: 13 residues. The CDR3 DNA follows: TGTGCCAGCAGCTTGGTGGCAGGAGATACGCAGTATTTT. This gives the protein CASSLVAGDTQYF.

The chain is built from TRBV25-1 and TRBJ1-4; D may be TRBD1 (5 bases). With 1 base removed from V and 6 bases from J, the gap between germline ends came to 9 bases. The CDR3 contains 14 residues. Germline V gene lookup returns CDR1 MGHDK and CDR2 SYGVNS. CDR3 bases: TGTGCCAGCAGTGAATTCGGGGGTGATGAAAAACTGTTTTTT. Translation gives CASSEFGGDEKLFF.